The 17 T cell receptor beta chains listed next were all sequenced from one sample in a study of cytomegalovirus exposure and HLA in healthy donors. Here immunoSEQ multiplex PCR was the method, and the copy in TCRdb shows in-frame clones only, minus some. The sample shows some 68,000 clones, roughly 96% of them seen only once. The sequenced material came from PBMCs. Receptor source: a man between 18 and 35 years old in good health and CMV-seronegative.

This chain uses TRBV4-1 with TRBJ2-3; 7 nucleotides line up with TRBD2. V shed 3 bases and J 5 bases; nucleotides not matched to a gene: 8. The CDR3 totals 15 residues. CDR1 and CDR2 from the germline V gene are MGHRA and YSYEKL. The CDR3 loop reads CASSHMVAGEDTQYF. CDR3 DNA: TGCGCCAGCAGCCATATGGTAGCGGGTGAAGATACGCAGTATTTT.

The rearrangement uses TRBV5-6 and TRBJ1-4; 10 bases are a match to TRBD1. Per the germline V gene, CDR1 is SGHDT and CDR2 is YYEEEE. V gave up 4 bases and J gave up 8 bases; unmatched junction bases: 8. The CDR3 sequence is 15 residues long. Here the CDR3 DNA reads TGTGCCAGCAGCCCCAGGACAGGGGGTCGGGAAAAACTGTTTTTT. It encodes CASSPRTGGREKLFF.

This clone was recorded once. This chain uses TRBV11-2 with TRBJ2-1, with 10 bases lining up with TRBD1. CDR3 size: 15 residues. The germline V gene has CDR1 SGHAT and CDR2 FQNNGV. J was trimmed by 7 bases and V by 4 bases; bases with no gene match: 7. The CDR3 nucleotides are TGTGCCAGCAGCTCTAAGGGACAGGGGATTAATGAGCAGTTCTTC. Encoded protein: CASSSKGQGINEQFF.

V and J are TRBV4-1 and TRBJ1-1; 9 bases line up with TRBD1. This CDR3 has 15 residues. After removal of 2 bases from V and 5 bases from J, the junction contained 6 bases not matched to a gene. Germline V gives CDR1 MGHRA, CDR2 YSYEKL. The CDR3 DNA is TGCGCCAGCAGCCAACCGGGACAGGGTGTTACTGAAGCTTTCTTT. Translated: CASSQPGQGVTEAFF.

The chain uses TRBV5-4 and TRBJ2-1; a possible D gene is TRBD1 (6 bases). Germline-derived CDR1 and CDR2 are SGHNT and YYREEE (reference sequence). CDR3 size: 12 residues. Deletions cut 4 bases from V and 4 bases from J, with 6 bases between. The CDR3 coding sequence is TGTGCCAGCAGCGACAGGTACAATGAGCAGTTCTTC. It codes for CASSDRYNEQFF. Based on the CDR3 plus reference TRBV5-4 and TRBJ2-1, the full variable domain is ETGVTQSPTHLIKTRGQQVTLRCSSQSGHNTVSWYQQALGQGPQFIFQYYREEENGRGNFPPRFSGLQFPNYSSELNVNALELDDSALYLCASSDRYNEQFFGPGTRLTVL.

The chain links TRBV5-6 to TRBJ1-1; 9 nucleotides match TRBD1. The trim removed 4 bases at V and 8 bases at J, leaving 6 bases unmatched. The CDR3 spans 13 residues. Germline V gene sequence: CDR1 SGHDT, CDR2 YYEEEE. This CDR3 is CASSQTGGAEAFF. In DNA form, the CDR3 reads TGTGCCAGCAGCCAGACAGGGGGGGCCGAAGCTTTCTTT. The entire variable domain, with the rest obtained from reference TRBV5-6 and TRBJ1-1, is as follows: DAGVTQSPTHLIKTRGQQVTLRCSPKSGHDTVSWYQQALGQGPQFIFQYYEEEERQRGNFPDRFSGHQFPNYSSELNVNALLLGDSALYLCASSQTGGAEAFFGQGTRLTVV.

The chain carries TRBV19 and TRBJ1-2, with 10 nucleotides matching TRBD1. The CDR3 is 17 amino acids. V gave up 5 bases and J gave up 3 bases; unmatched junction bases: 12. The germline gives CDR1 LNHDA, CDR2 SQIVND (reference sequence). Written as DNA, the CDR3 is TGTGCCAGTAGTTCCCGATGGTTGGACAGGGGGGACTATGGCTACACCTTC. Translating it yields CASSSRWLDRGDYGYTF.

The rearrangement links TRBV27 to TRBJ2-5; tentative D call: TRBD1 (6 bases). This CDR3 is 14 amino acids long. Germline V gives CDR1 MNHEY, CDR2 SMNVEV (reference sequence). The V and J ends lost 8 bases and 5 bases respectively, with 18 bases between them. DNA for the CDR3: TGTGCCAGCTCACAAGGGGGAAGGGGGGAGACCCAGTACTTC. Its protein product is CASSQGGRGETQYF.

V is TRBV9 and J is TRBJ1-5; 9 bases map to TRBD1. The germline V gene encodes CDR1 SGDLS and CDR2 YYNGEE. This CDR3 comprises 16 residues. V lost 4 bases and J lost 8; bases outside the gene matches: 13. CDR3 in DNA: TGTGCCAGCAGCCCCACATCCGGGACAGGGCCAAAGCCCCAGCATTTT. Translating it yields CASSPTSGTGPKPQHF.

The chain recombines TRBV28 with TRBJ2-5; 9 bases are shared with TRBD1. The CDR3 runs to 14 residues. J gave up 2 bases and V 7 bases, and 5 bases lay outside the gene matches. The germline CDR1 and CDR2 sequences are MDHEN and SYDVKM. CDR3 coding DNA: TGTGCCAGCAATACGGGGACAGGGCAAGAGACCCAGTACTTC. Its protein product is CASNTGTGQETQYF.

The J gene is TRBJ1-1, the V gene TRBV5-1; D might be TRBD1 (6 bases). V was trimmed by 2 bases and J by 0 bases, leaving 8 bases between them. This CDR3 is 14 amino acids long. Per germline, CDR1 SGHRS and CDR2 YFSETQ. This CDR3 reads CASSFGDMNTEAFF. The CDR3 DNA sequence: TGCGCCAGCAGCTTTGGGGACATGAACACTGAAGCTTTCTTT. The variable domain in full, completed from reference TRBV5-1 and TRBJ1-1, reads KAGVTQTPRYLIKTRGQQVTLSCSPISGHRSVSWYQQTPGQGLQFLFEYFSETQRNKGNFPGRFSGRQFSNSRSEMNVSTLELGDSALYLCASSFGDMNTEAFFGQGTRLTVV.

This chain uses TRBV27 with TRBJ2-7; a possible D gene is TRBD2 (7 bases). V lost 0 bases, J lost 0 bases, and 15 bases lay in between. CDR1 MNHEY and CDR2 SMNVEV come from the germline V gene (reference sequence). The CDR3 covers 17 residues. Here the CDR3 DNA reads TGTGCCAGCAGTTTATCGGGGGGGGGCGAGGTCTCCTACGAGCAGTACTTC. It codes for CASSLSGGGEVSYEQYF.

The gene calls are TRBV15 and TRBJ1-4; D perhaps matches TRBD1 (6 bases). Germline-derived CDR1 and CDR2 are LNHNV and YYDKDF (reference sequence). There are 15 residues in the CDR3. V shed 3 bases and J shed 8 bases, with 16 bases lying between them. This CDR3 is CATSRVGWGHEKLFF. CDR3 DNA sequence: TGTGCCACCAGCAGGGTAGGATGGGGGCACGAAAAACTGTTTTTT.

The chain employs TRBV7-9 and TRBJ2-7, with TRBD1 matching 7 bases. Germline V gene data show CDR1 as SEHNR and CDR2 as FQNEAQ (reference sequence). Trimming at V came to 5 bases and at J to 3 bases, leaving 7 bases not matched to a gene. This CDR3 is built from 14 residues. The CDR3 loop is CASSATGQNYEQYF. CDR3 coding DNA: TGTGCCAGCAGCGCGACGGGACAGAACTACGAGCAGTACTTC.

The chain employs TRBV11-2 and TRBJ1-2; D is possibly TRBD1 (5 bases). The CDR3 is 15 residues long. Germline values: CDR1 SGHAT, CDR2 FQNNGV. The ends were cut back, 3 bases at V and 7 bases at J, with 18 bases in the middle. CDR3 bases: TGTGCCAGCAGCTTCAAGCCGACAGTAAGTAGTGGCTACACCTTC. This encodes CASSFKPTVSSGYTF.

The chain couples TRBV14 to TRBJ2-2; 10 bases fit TRBD1. The CDR3 is made up of 15 amino acids. V gave up 3 bases and J gave up 8 bases; unmatched junction bases: 6. CDR1 SGHDN and CDR2 FVKESK come from the germline V gene. CDR3 sequence: CASSHWDRGMGELFF. As DNA, the CDR3 is TGTGCCAGCAGCCATTGGGACAGGGGCATGGGGGAGCTGTTTTTT.

The chain links TRBV10-3 to TRBJ1-5; unclear D gene. The CDR3 runs 13 residues. Trimming cost V 0 bases and J 5 bases, with 5 bases left between them. The germline V gene encodes CDR1 ENHRY and CDR2 SYGVKD. DNA of the CDR3: TGTGCCATCAGTGAGTCTCCGGATCAGCCCCAGCATTTT. Its protein product is CAISESPDQPQHF.